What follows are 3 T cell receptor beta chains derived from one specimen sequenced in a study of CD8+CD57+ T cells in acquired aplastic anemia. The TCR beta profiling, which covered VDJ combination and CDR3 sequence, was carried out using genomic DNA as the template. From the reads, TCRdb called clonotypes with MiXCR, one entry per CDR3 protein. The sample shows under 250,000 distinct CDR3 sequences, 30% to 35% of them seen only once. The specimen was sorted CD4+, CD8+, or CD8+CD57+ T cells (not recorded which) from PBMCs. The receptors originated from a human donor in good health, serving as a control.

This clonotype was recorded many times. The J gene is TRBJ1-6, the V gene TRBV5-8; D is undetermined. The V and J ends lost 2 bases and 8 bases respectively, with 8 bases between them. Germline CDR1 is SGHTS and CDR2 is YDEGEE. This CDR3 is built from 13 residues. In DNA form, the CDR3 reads TGTGCCAGCAGCTTAGGGTCCGATTCACCCCTCCACTTT. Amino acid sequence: CASSLGSDSPLHF.

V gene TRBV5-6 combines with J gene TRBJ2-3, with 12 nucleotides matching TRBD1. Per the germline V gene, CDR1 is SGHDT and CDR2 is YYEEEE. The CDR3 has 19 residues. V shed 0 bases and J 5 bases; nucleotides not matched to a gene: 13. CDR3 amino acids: CASSLAKVWDRGQRDTQYF. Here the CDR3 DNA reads TGTGCCAGCAGCTTGGCCAAGGTCTGGGACAGGGGGCAAAGAGATACGCAGTATTTT.

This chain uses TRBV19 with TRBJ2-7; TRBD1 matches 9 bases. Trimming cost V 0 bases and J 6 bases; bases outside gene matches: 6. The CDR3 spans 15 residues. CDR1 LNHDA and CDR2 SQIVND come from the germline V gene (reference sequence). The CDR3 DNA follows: TGTGCCAGTAGTATAGATCGGGACAGGGTTAGCGAGCAGTACTTC. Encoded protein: CASSIDRDRVSEQYF.